Sequencing of this T cell receptor beta chain was carried out in a study of blood T cell repertoires in COVID-19. The V end lost 4 bases, the J end lost 13 bases, and 20 bases lay between the germline ends. This CDR3 has 14 amino acids. Germline CDR1 is SGHKS and CDR2 is YYEKEE (reference sequence). Repertoires were generated with immunoSEQ multiplex PCR, while TCRdb's copy carries only in-frame clones and drops some. There are 130,000 to 150,000 clones in the sample; 80% occur only once, and over 10% lies in the top ten. The specimen sequenced was peripheral blood. The receptor was isolated from a man aged 55-75 years with active or convalescent COVID-19. The chain carries TRBV5-5 and TRBJ1-4, with D uncertain. The CDR3 coding sequence is TGTGCCAGCAGCGAACTTGGCAATCCAAGAGGACTGTTTTTT. This codes for CASSELGNPRGLFF.